The source of this T cell receptor beta chain is a study of response to subunit inactivated influenza vaccine. Study-wide points: The authors suggested that every seasonal influenza vaccination recruits few new T cells.

TCRdb recomputed calls from the RT-PCR reads with MiXCR, one row per CDR3 protein. The data contain a few hundred thousand distinct CDR3 sequences, 10% to 15% of them singletons. The table lists this clonotype with many counts. No antigen is known for it. The sequenced sample was non-naive T cells sorted from PBMCs, obtained about 14 days before vaccination. The receptor was isolated from a man aged 50 to 60 who received an inactivated influenza vaccine.

The CDR3 sequence: CASGKHNPYNEQFF. The CDR3 DNA follows: TGTGCCAGCGGGAAGCACAATCCTTACAATGAGCAGTTCTTC. The chain is built from TRBV7-8 and TRBJ2-1; no reliable D call. CDR3 length: 14 residues. Per germline, CDR1 SGHVS and CDR2 FQNEAQ. Trimming took off 8 bases at V and 4 bases at J, with 15 bases between the two ends.